These 26 T cell receptor beta chains originate from one sample sequenced in a study of T cells in Graves' hyperthyroidism and ophthalmopathy. TCR beta CDR3 region amplification was performed from RNA transcripts. The study used the HTBI primer set for a first-round RT-PCR of the TCR CDR3. TCRdb ran MiXCR on the multiplex PCR reads and lists one entry per CDR3 protein. The top ten clones hold less than 15% of a sample with around 450,000 distinct CDR3 sequences, more than 15% of them seen once. What was sequenced was blood. The receptors were sampled from a woman aged 18-35 years with Graves' hyperthyroidism.

Ten or more counts support this clonotype. The chain is built from TRBV28 and TRBJ2-7; 9 bases line up with TRBD1. Germline V lookup: CDR1 MDHEN, CDR2 SYDVKM. Losses at the gene ends were 0 bases for V and 3 bases for J; bases not matched to a gene: 6. The CDR3 spans 16 residues. The CDR3: CASSLWKGTGSYEQYF. The CDR3 nucleotides are TGTGCCAGCAGTTTATGGAAGGGGACAGGGAGCTACGAGCAGTACTTC.

This clonotype has a count of ten or more. This chain links TRBV7-9 with TRBJ2-1, with 8 nucleotides matching TRBD1. CDR1 and CDR2 (germline): SEHNR, FQNEAQ (reference sequence). The CDR3 has 16 residues. J gave up 3 bases and V 2 bases, and 6 bases lay outside the gene matches. This chain's CDR3 is CASSLRAGGVYNEQFF. DNA of the CDR3: TGTGCCAGCAGCTTAAGGGCAGGGGGCGTCTACAATGAGCAGTTCTTC.

This clonotype was observed a handful of times. The rearrangement joins TRBV15 to TRBJ2-7; 10 positions match TRBD1. Germline V gene data show CDR1 as LNHNV and CDR2 as YYDKDF (reference sequence). This CDR3 has 15 residues. J gave up 6 bases and V 0 bases, and 5 bases lay outside the gene matches. The CDR3 bases are TGTGCCACCAGCAGAGATGTCCGGACAGGGGGCGAGCAGTACTTC. It codes for CATSRDVRTGGEQYF.

This sequence joins TRBV7-2 and TRBJ2-5; D may be TRBD1 (6 bases). V was trimmed by 9 bases and J by 3 bases, leaving 17 bases between them. CDR3 length equals 14 residues. The germline CDR1 and CDR2 sequences are SGHTA and FQGNSA. As DNA, the CDR3 is TGTGCCAGTACCCTTCGAGGGGGAGAAGAGACCCAGTACTTC. It codes for CASTLRGGEETQYF.

This clonotype has a count of ten or more. The chain has TRBV6-2 or TRBV6-3 and TRBJ2-7, with unresolved D. This CDR3 contains 13 residues. In germline, CDR1 is MNHEY, CDR2 SVGEGT. Trimming shortened V by 7 bases and J by 0 bases, and 10 bases separated the two germline ends. The CDR3 nucleotides are TGTGCCAGCACCCCCGGAGACTCCTACGAGCAGTACTTC. Its protein is CASTPGDSYEQYF.

As to this clonotype: Given a much more abundant clone one base away, this may be a read error. The chain carries TRBV7-8 and TRBJ1-1; perhaps TRBD1 as D (5 bases). The CDR3 sequence is 16 residues long. Germline V lookup: CDR1 SGHVS, CDR2 FQNEAQ. CDR3 amino acids: CVSSRNRGRKDTEAFF. The CDR3 DNA sequence: TGTGTCAGCAGCCGAAACCGGGGCCGGAAGGACACTGAAGCTTTCTTT. Looking up the rest from reference TRBV7-8 and TRBJ1-1 gives the full variable domain: GAGVSQSPRYKVAKRGQDVALRCDPISGHVSLFWYQQALGQGPEFLTYFQNEAQLDKSGLPSDRFFAERPEGSVSTLKIQRTQQEDSAVYLCVSSRNRGRKDTEAFFGQGTRLTVV.

The chain has TRBV5-6 and TRBJ2-7; D might be TRBD1 (6 bases). Germline CDR1 SGHDT, CDR2 YYEEEE. Trimming stripped 4 bases from V and 9 bases from J, with 11 bases between. The CDR3 sequence is 11 residues long. CDR3 amino acids: CASSGGPRQYF. The CDR3 nucleotides read TGTGCCAGCAGCGGGGGCCCCCGGCAGTACTTC.

This clonotype was counted at least ten times. The V call is TRBV2, the J call TRBJ2-3; D ambiguous. The ends were cut back, 7 bases at V and 2 bases at J, with 22 bases in the middle. CDR3 length equals 17 residues. The germline CDR1 and CDR2 sequences are SNHLY and FYNNEI. CDR3 DNA: TGTGCCAGCACCGCCCCGGAGATAAGAGCCACCACAGATACGCAGTATTTT. Translated, it gives CASTAPEIRATTDTQYF.

This clonotype was observed a handful of times. V and J are TRBV15 and TRBJ1-5; no definite D call. The CDR3 has 18 residues. Trimming left V 3 bases short and J 9 bases short, with 27 bases between. Germline V gene data show CDR1 as LNHNV and CDR2 as YYDKDF (reference sequence). CDR3 in amino acids: CATSSRVGTAANAGPQHF. The CDR3 DNA is TGTGCCACCAGCAGCCGGGTAGGAACAGCCGCCAACGCCGGGCCCCAGCATTTT.

A few counts support this clonotype. This rearrangement joins TRBV12-5 to TRBJ2-4; 11 bases match TRBD2. J gave up 8 bases and V 3 bases, and 18 bases lay outside the gene matches. Germline assignment: CDR1 LGHNT and CDR2 FRNRAP. CDR3 length equals 19 residues. The CDR3 DNA reads as TGTGCTAGTGGTTTTAGGGACAGGGCTTTTACTAGCGGGAGCTACATTCAGTACTTC. Amino acids: CASGFRDRAFTSGSYIQYF.

This clonotype was detected only a few times. The chain couples TRBV12-3 or TRBV12-4 to TRBJ1-5; possible D gene TRBD1, 5 bases. The CDR3 is 15 amino acids. V was pared by 5 bases and J by 3 bases, with 14 bases between. CDR3 nucleotides: TGTGCCAGCAGTAGGGGACGGACCTTCAATCAGCCCCAGCATTTT. Encoded protein: CASSRGRTFNQPQHF.

This clonotype was counted many times. V is TRBV10-3 and J is TRBJ1-3; D is unresolved. This CDR3 is built from 11 residues. Germline values: CDR1 ENHRY, CDR2 SYGVKD. V dropped 7 bases and J dropped 11 bases, with 12 bases sitting between them. CDR3 nucleotide sequence: TGTGCCATCAACGCCGAAGATGCCATATATTTT. Protein: CAINAEDAIYF.

This clonotype occurred many times. CDR3 amino acids: CASTTRDPISQETQYF. DNA of the CDR3: TGTGCCAGTACAACCCGGGACCCCATTTCCCAAGAGACCCAGTACTTC. The V call is TRBV28, the J call TRBJ2-5, with D perhaps being TRBD1 or TRBD2 (5 bases each). This CDR3 spans 16 amino acids. Germline V lookup: CDR1 MDHEN, CDR2 SYDVKM. The ends were cut back, 9 bases at V and 1 base at J, with 21 bases in the middle.

This clonotype was seen ten or more times. The chain carries TRBV2 and TRBJ1-2; D gene uncertain. CDR1 and CDR2 from the germline V gene are SNHLY and FYNNEI. This CDR3 has 12 residues. V shed 7 bases and J shed 5 bases, with 11 bases lying between them. The CDR3 DNA sequence: TGTGCCAGCATCGGTCGAACGTATGGCTACACCTTC. Translation: CASIGRTYGYTF.

In this sample, this clonotype turned up many times. The chain is built from TRBV12-3 or TRBV12-4 and TRBJ1-1; maybe TRBD1 (5 bases). This CDR3 spans 17 amino acids. V shed 8 bases and J shed 0 bases, with 22 bases lying between them. CDR3 nucleotides: TGTGCCAGCGCTAACCTAGGGAGACAGCCCATGAACACTGAAGCTTTCTTT. Its translation is CASANLGRQPMNTEAFF.

The sample holds a few counts of this clonotype. One junction end does not reproduce the germline sequence, and a read error may be involved. V and J are TRBV2 and TRBJ2-5, with D possibly matching TRBD1 (6 bases). The CDR3 spans 14 residues. Germline CDR1 is SNHLY and CDR2 is FYNNEI. The CDR3 region has the DNA TGTGCCAGTTCCCGACAGGTATTCCAAGAAACCCAGTACTTC. It encodes CASSRQVFQETQYF. Based on the CDR3 plus reference TRBV2 and TRBJ2-5, the full variable domain is EPEVTQTPSHQVTQMGQEVILRCVPISNHLYFYWYRQILGQKVEFLVSFYNNEISEKSEIFDDQFSVERPDGSNFTLKIRSTKLEDSAMYFCASSRQVFQETQYFGPGTRLLVL.

This clonotype was detected ten times or more. In nucleotides, the CDR3 is TGTGCCAGCAAATTTTATCAGGGGCCCTACGAGCAGTACTTC. This gives the protein CASKFYQGPYEQYF. The chain couples TRBV28 to TRBJ2-7; perhaps TRBD1 as D (6 bases). The CDR3 spans 14 residues. CDR1 and CDR2 (germline): MDHEN, SYDVKM. V lost 7 bases to trimming and J lost 2 bases, with 15 bases between them.

This clonotype was observed at least ten times. The chain links TRBV6-5 to TRBJ1-3; D unclear. The V gene lost 4 bases and the J gene lost 8 bases, with 12 bases spanning the gap. Germline V CDR1 and CDR2: MNHEY, SVGAGI. This CDR3 has 13 residues. CDR3 DNA sequence: TGTGCCAGCAGTTCGTCTGGGGATTACACCATATATTTT. This encodes CASSSSGDYTIYF.

The V gene is TRBV20-1, the J gene TRBJ2-1; 10 positions match TRBD1. V lost 6 bases to trimming and J lost 8 bases; unmatched junction nucleotides: 7. The CDR3 runs 13 residues. Per germline, CDR1 DFQATT and CDR2 SNEGSKA (reference sequence). CDR3 coding DNA: TGCAGTGCACGGGGGACAGGGGTCCATGAGCAGTTCTTC. Translation: CSARGTGVHEQFF.

Points on this clonotype: A clone one base away is much larger, so this may be a read error. V and J are TRBV11-2 and TRBJ1-6; the match to TRBD1 covers 7 bases. This CDR3 is built from 14 residues. Germline V lookup: CDR1 SGHAT, CDR2 FQNNGV. CDR3 sequence: CARRKPGQVAILHF. The CDR3 DNA reads TGTGCCCGCAGGAAACCCGGACAGGTCGCGATACTCCACTTT.

In this sample, this clonotype turned up many times. J is TRBJ2-7 and V is TRBV27; a possible D gene is TRBD1 (7 bases). The ends were cut back, 2 bases at V and 3 bases at J, with 8 bases in the middle. The CDR3 covers 13 residues. CDR1 and CDR2 (germline): MNHEY, SMNVEV (reference sequence). CDR3 bases: TGTGCCAGCAGTTTACAGGGGGGCTACGAGCAGTACTTC. Amino acid sequence: CASSLQGGYEQYF.

This clonotype was counted ten times or more. This chain links TRBV5-1 with TRBJ2-7; no definite D call. Looked up from germline, CDR1 is SGHRS and CDR2 is YFSETQ. Trimming removed 3 bases at V and 4 bases at J, with 14 bases between. The CDR3 covers 14 residues. CDR3 amino acids: CASSSIPGEYEQYF. The CDR3 DNA follows: TGCGCCAGCAGCTCCATCCCGGGCGAATACGAGCAGTACTTC.

This clonotype was seen many times. This chain connects TRBV20-1 to TRBJ1-2, with TRBD1 identical over 9 bases. This CDR3 is 13 amino acids long. J lost 6 bases, V lost 5 bases, and 7 bases had no gene match. The germline V gene has CDR1 DFQATT and CDR2 SNEGSKA (reference sequence). The CDR3 here is CSAYRDRANGYTF. The CDR3 DNA reads as TGCAGTGCTTACCGGGACAGGGCAAATGGCTACACCTTC.

This clonotype appeared a single time. CDR3 residues: CASSVLGGGVYNEQFF. The CDR3 nucleotides are TGTGCCAGCAGCGTCCTGGGGGGGGGAGTTTACAATGAGCAGTTCTTC. The V and J genes are TRBV7-2 and TRBJ2-1; 7 bases agree with TRBD2. The CDR3 runs to 16 residues. Germline CDR1 and CDR2: SGHTA and FQGNSA. The V segment lost 5 bases and the J segment 4 bases; nucleotides outside the gene matches: 11. Variable domain in full (rest from reference TRBV7-2 and TRBJ2-1): GAGVSQSPSNKVTEKGKDVELRCDPISGHTALYWYRQSLGQGLEFLIYFQGNSAPDKSGLPSDRFSAERTGGSVSTLTIQRTQQEDSAVYLCASSVLGGGVYNEQFFGPGTRLTVL.

In its sample, this clonotype was seen many times. The chain is built from TRBV11-3 and TRBJ2-2; D might be TRBD1 (8 bases). The V end was cut by 6 bases, the J end by 4 bases, with 18 bases between. Germline values: CDR1 SGHNT, CDR2 YENEEA. The CDR3 extends over 16 amino acids. CDR3 bases: TGTGCCAGCAGACCAGACAGGGGCGGGAGCACCGGGGAGCTGTTTTTT. Amino acid sequence: CASRPDRGGSTGELFF. The full variable domain, rest sourced from reference TRBV11-3 and TRBJ2-2, is EAGVVQSPRYKIIEKKQPVAFWCNPISGHNTLYWYLQNLGQGPELLIRYENEEAVDDSQLPKDRFSAERLKGVDSTLKIQPAELGDSAVYLCASRPDRGGSTGELFFGEGSRLTVL.

Ten or more counts support this clonotype. This chain uses TRBV28 with TRBJ2-4, with 10 bases identical to TRBD1. From germline, CDR1 is MDHEN and CDR2 SYDVKM. CDR3 length equals 17 residues. Losses at the gene ends were 6 bases for V and 6 bases for J; bases not matched to a gene: 14. In nucleotides, the CDR3 is TGTGCCAGCAGCCGTCTTCTAGGGACAGGGGAAAGAAACATTCAGTACTTC. This encodes CASSRLLGTGERNIQYF.